Sequencing of this T cell receptor beta chain was carried out in a study of shared clonotypes between healthy human individuals. At the level of the study: Each donor's CD8 memory used one plate, CD8 naive two, each CD4 subset three. Study results and limitations: Naive CD4 clonotypes overlapped across a few donors at roughly 5%.

Of note for this clone: Its antigen is still unknown.

Assay: immunoSEQ multiplex PCR; the TCRdb copy retains only in-frame clones and omits some. The sample records approximately 2,300,000 clones, approximately 90% being singletons. The V end was cut by 3 bases, the J end by 5 bases, with 11 bases between. The CDR3 is 13 residues long. Germline assignment: CDR1 MDHEN and CDR2 SYDVKM. The sample taken for sequencing was naive CD4+ T cells from PBMCs. The subset denotes: CD45RA+ positively selected. The rearrangement links TRBV28 to TRBJ2-7; D is ambiguous. This TCR came from a man aged 18-30 years in good health. Some clones in this sample may be carry-over from other donors' samples. In DNA form, the CDR3 reads TGTGCCAGCAGTTTTTGGGATGCGGACGAGCAGTACTTC. Protein product: CASSFWDADEQYF.